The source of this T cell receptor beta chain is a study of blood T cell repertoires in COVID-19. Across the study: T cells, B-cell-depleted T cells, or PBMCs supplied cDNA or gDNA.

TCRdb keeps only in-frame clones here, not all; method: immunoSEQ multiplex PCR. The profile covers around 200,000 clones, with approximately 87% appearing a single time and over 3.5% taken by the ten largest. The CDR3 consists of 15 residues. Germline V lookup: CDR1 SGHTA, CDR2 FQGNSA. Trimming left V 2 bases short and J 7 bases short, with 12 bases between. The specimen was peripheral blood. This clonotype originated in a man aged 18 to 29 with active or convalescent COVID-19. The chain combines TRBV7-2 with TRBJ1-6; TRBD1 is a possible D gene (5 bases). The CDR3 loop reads CASSLMAGRNSPLHF. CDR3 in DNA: TGTGCCAGCAGCTTAATGGCAGGGAGGAATTCACCCCTCCACTTT.